This T cell receptor beta chain came from a study of cytomegalovirus exposure and HLA in healthy donors. Findings and limits, study-wide: Reportedly, HLA-A and HLA-B alleles of most subjects were accurately predicted from TCR beta. An analysis done earlier found most TCR beta V segments productive about 90% or about 30% of the time. A highly shared variant cluster was judged a likely technical artifact.

The CDR3 loop spans 16 amino acids. Trimming removed 7 bases from V and 5 bases from J; junction bases left unmatched: 10. Germline V gene data show CDR1 as MGHRA and CDR2 as YSYEKL. The study ran its PCR with 60 Vbeta and 13 Jbeta primers. TCRdb's table, derived via immunoSEQ multiplex PCR, lists solely in-frame clones and lacks some. Among 160,000 or so clones listed, almost 85% were seen once. Worth noting for this clone: Its antigen is not identified.

This chain uses TRBV4-1 with TRBJ2-2, with 10 bases matching TRBD1. The sequenced material came from PBMCs. The clonotype originates from a woman between 50 and 59 years old in good health and CMV-seronegative. CDR3 amino acids: CASTPRDRGFTGELFF. CDR3 DNA sequence: TGCGCCAGCACACCCCGGGACAGGGGTTTTACCGGGGAGCTGTTTTTT.